The present entry profiles one TCR beta chain with its context. The data were obtained in a study of shared T cell receptors in the human thymus. Sequenced by immunoSEQ multiplex PCR; TCRdb stores in-frame clones only, minus some. The sample holds some 700,000 clones, around 85% seen once. V lost 0 bases to trimming and J lost 3 bases, with 10 bases between them. Germline loops: CDR1 SGHRS, CDR2 YFSETQ. The CDR3 runs 14 residues. The data also belong to a second study, concerning human thymus T cells. That study adds: Donors were healthy Finnish infants having corrective surgery for congenital heart defects. Usage of V and J genes appeared biased in thymic and blood repertoires.

The receptor comes from a girl under three years old with a congenital heart defect. Sample: thymocytes. The chain links TRBV5-1 to TRBJ2-7; D may be TRBD1 (5 bases). The chain's CDR3 is CASSLGPDIYEQYF. As DNA, the CDR3 is TGCGCCAGCAGCTTGGGCCCGGACATCTACGAGCAGTACTTC.